This is a list of T cell receptor beta chains from one sample in a study of blood T cell repertoires in COVID-19. The data were produced by immunoSEQ multiplex PCR, yet TCRdb's version contains in-frame clones alone and is incomplete. The table includes some 250,000 clones, roughly 86% detected once. Sequenced: peripheral blood. Every receptor here comes from a woman aged 30 to 39 with acute or convalescent COVID-19. Both conserved end residues are part of each CDR3. The D gene is left open where the match is weak. Clone size, where shown, is once, few, many, or a class for clones that have expanded.

J,size,V,D,DNA,CDR3
TRBJ2-7,.,TRBV5-4,TRBD2,TGTGCCAGCAGCCCGGGACTAGCGGGAGTTTTTGAGCAGTACTTC,CASSPGLAGVFEQYF
TRBJ2-3,.,TRBV3-1/TRBV3-2,TRBD2,TGTGCCAGCAGCGACCTTGGGGGGGTTCTTAGAGCTACGCAGTATTTT,CASSDLGGVLRATQYF
TRBJ2-1,.,TRBV11-1,TRBD2,TGTGCCAGCAGAGCAACCCGGGAGGGCGCCTACAATGAGCAGTTCTTC,CASRATREGAYNEQFF
TRBJ2-7,.,TRBV19,TRBD1,TGTGCCAGTAGTATAGGTCAGGGGGCCACCTACGAGCAGTACTTC,CASSIGQGATYEQYF
TRBJ2-7,.,TRBV6-5,.,TGTGCCAGCAGAGCCGGGACAAGCTCCTACGAGCAGTACTTC,CASRAGTSSYEQYF
TRBJ2-5,.,TRBV11-3,TRBD2,TGTGCCAGCAGCCCCCGGGGGGGCCCACAAGAGACCCAGTACTTC,CASSPRGGPQETQYF
TRBJ2-7,.,TRBV6-5,TRBD1,TGTGCCAGCAGTCAACCGGGACAGGGGTACGAGCAGTACTTC,CASSQPGQGYEQYF
TRBJ2-1,many,TRBV19,.,TGTGCCACCGGGAGAGGAGGGCCAGGGAATGAGCAGTTCTTC,CATGRGGPGNEQFF
TRBJ2-7,.,TRBV11-3,.,TGTGCCAGCAGCTTAGATCCTTATCTCGAGCAGTACTTC,CASSLDPYLEQYF
TRBJ2-3,.,TRBV25-1,.,TGTGCCAGCAGTGAATCCGAGATCAGGAGCACAGATACGCAGTATTTT,CASSESEIRSTDTQYF
TRBJ2-3,.,TRBV24-1,TRBD2,TGTGCCACCAGTGATAGACTAGCGGCTAGCACAGATACGCAGTATTTT,CATSDRLAASTDTQYF
TRBJ1-2,few,TRBV7-2,TRBD1,TGTGCCAGCAGCTTGCGACAGGGAGAGTATGGCTACACCTTC,CASSLRQGEYGYTF
TRBJ2-1,.,TRBV4-3,.,TGCGCCAGCAGCCAAGATTATGGGCAGCGGAATGAGCAGTTCTTC,CASSQDYGQRNEQFF
TRBJ2-7,.,TRBV11-1,.,TGTGCCAGCAGCTTAGTGGGACAAGAAGGGTCCTACGAGCAGTACTTC,CASSLVGQEGSYEQYF
TRBJ1-2,.,TRBV20-1,.,TGCAGTGCTAGTAATAGGGGGTTCAGCTATGGCTACACCTTC,CSASNRGFSYGYTF
TRBJ1-6,.,TRBV6-5,TRBD1,TGTGCCAGCAGCCAGGGACAGGATAATTCACCCCTCCACTTT,CASSQGQDNSPLHF
TRBJ1-1,.,TRBV7-9,.,TGTGCCAGCAGCTTTATTTCAGATAACACTGAAGCTTTCTTT,CASSFISDNTEAFF
TRBJ2-1,.,TRBV4-3,.,TGCGCCAGCAGCCAATCATGGGGGGCAGGGGGAGACGTAACGGATGAGCAGTTCTTC,CASSQSWGAGGDVTDEQFF
TRBJ2-1,.,TRBV10-2,TRBD2,TGCGCCAGCAGTGGACTAGCGGGAGTGGACAATGAGCAGTTCTTC,CASSGLAGVDNEQFF
TRBJ2-1,.,TRBV18,.,TGTGCCAGCTCACCATCCCAGCGGGCCCCCAATGAGCAGTTCTTC,CASSPSQRAPNEQFF
TRBJ2-2,.,TRBV5-4,.,TGTGCCAGCAGCTTGGGCGATTTGGACACCGGGGAGCTGTTTTTT,CASSLGDLDTGELFF
TRBJ2-1,.,TRBV7-2,TRBD1,TGTGCCAGCAGCTTAGACAGGGGGTACAATGAGCAGTTCTTC,CASSLDRGYNEQFF
TRBJ2-5,.,TRBV2,TRBD1,TGTGCCAGCAGTGGACAGGGACAAGGGGGTGAGACCCAGTACTTC,CASSGQGQGGETQYF
TRBJ1-1,.,TRBV12-5,.,TGTGCTAGTGGTTCGAAGAATACAGGATTGAACACTGAAGCTTTCTTT,CASGSKNTGLNTEAFF
TRBJ2-4,once,TRBV12-5,.,TGTGCTAGTGGTTTGGAGCACATTCAGTACTTC,CASGLEHIQYF
TRBJ2-3,.,TRBV2,TRBD2,TGTGCCAGCAGCGCAACTAGCGGGAGTGTGGGTACGCAGTATTTT,CASSATSGSVGTQYF
TRBJ1-1,.,TRBV5-1,.,TGCGCCAGCAGCTTGGGCAGTCGGGGTGGGAACACTGAAGCTTTCTTT,CASSLGSRGGNTEAFF
TRBJ1-1,.,TRBV5-1,.,TGCGCCAGCAGCAACCCTCTTAGTGAAGCTTTCTTT,CASSNPLSEAFF
TRBJ2-5,.,TRBV21-1,.,TGTGCCAGCAGCAGGACAGGGGGCAGGGAGACCCAGTACTTC,CASSRTGGRETQYF
TRBJ2-4,.,TRBV10-2,TRBD1,TGCGCCAGCACTCCGGACAGGACCTACAAAAACATTCAGTACTTC,CASTPDRTYKNIQYF
TRBJ2-3,.,TRBV10-1,TRBD2,TGCGCCAGCAGTGATTGGGCTAGCGGGAGCACAGATACGCAGTATTTT,CASSDWASGSTDTQYF
TRBJ2-7,.,TRBV12-3/TRBV12-4,.,TGTGCCAGCAGTTTTCAGGGGTTTGGGGAGCAGTACTTC,CASSFQGFGEQYF
TRBJ2-1,.,TRBV5-1,.,TGCGCCAGCAGCCAAGGACAGAATGAGCAGTTCTTC,CASSQGQNEQFF
TRBJ1-1,.,TRBV30,.,TGTGCCTGGAGCTTGACAGGGAACACTGAAGCTTTCTTT,CAWSLTGNTEAFF
TRBJ2-1,.,TRBV7-2,TRBD2,TGTGCCAGCAGCCCGGTAGGGACTAGCGGGTCCCATGAGCAGTTCTTC,CASSPVGTSGSHEQFF
TRBJ2-5,.,TRBV6-5,.,TGTGCCAGCAGTTACTTCGTTCAAGAGACCCAGTACTTC,CASSYFVQETQYF
TRBJ1-1,few,TRBV27,.,TGTGCCAGCAGTTTATCCGGGCGGAGGGAAGCTTTCTTT,CASSLSGRREAFF
TRBJ1-5,.,TRBV16,.,TGTGCCAGCAGCCAATCGATTCGCCAGACCTGGCCGGGGCAGCCCCAGCATTTT,CASSQSIRQTWPGQPQHF
TRBJ1-4,.,TRBV25-1,.,TGTGCCAGCAGTGAAGTCCAGGGGTTTGGTGAAAAACTGTTTTTT,CASSEVQGFGEKLFF
TRBJ1-4,.,TRBV7-2,TRBD1,TGTGCCAGCAGCTTAAGACAGGGCGAAAAACTGTTTTTT,CASSLRQGEKLFF
TRBJ2-1,.,TRBV4-1,.,TGCGCCAGCAGCCAAGATTCCGGCTCCGTCGGGAATGAGCAGTTCTTC,CASSQDSGSVGNEQFF
TRBJ2-1,.,TRBV9,TRBD2,TGTGCCAGCAGTGTCGGGACCGGACTAGCGGCTTCCTCCTACAATGAGCAGTTCTTC,CASSVGTGLAASSYNEQFF